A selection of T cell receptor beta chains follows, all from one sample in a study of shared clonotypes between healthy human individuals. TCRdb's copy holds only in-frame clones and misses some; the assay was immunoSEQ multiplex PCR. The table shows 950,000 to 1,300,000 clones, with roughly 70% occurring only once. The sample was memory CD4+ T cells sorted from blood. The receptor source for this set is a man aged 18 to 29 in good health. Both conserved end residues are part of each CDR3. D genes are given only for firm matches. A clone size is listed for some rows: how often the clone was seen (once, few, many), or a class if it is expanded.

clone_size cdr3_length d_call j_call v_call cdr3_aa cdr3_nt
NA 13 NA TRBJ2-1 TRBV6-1 CASMTRPYNEQFF TGTGCCAGCATGACTAGACCCTACAATGAGCAGTTCTTC
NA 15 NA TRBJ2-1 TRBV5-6 CASSPDKSSYNEQFF TGTGCCAGCAGCCCGGACAAGAGCTCCTACAATGAGCAGTTCTTC
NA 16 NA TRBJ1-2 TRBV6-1 CASSEWGGRGGYGYTF TGTGCCAGCAGTGAATGGGGGGGCAGGGGTGGCTATGGCTACACCTTC
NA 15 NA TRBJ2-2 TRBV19 CASSIAAGSTGELFF TGTGCCAGTAGTATAGCCGCAGGGAGCACCGGGGAGCTGTTTTTT
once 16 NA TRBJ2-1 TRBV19 CASSYLQGNSYNEQFF TGTGCCAGTAGTTACCTACAGGGCAACTCCTACAATGAGCAGTTCTTC
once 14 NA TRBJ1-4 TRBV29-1 CSVADRGQSEKLFF TGCAGCGTTGCGGACCGGGGGCAAAGTGAAAAACTGTTTTTT
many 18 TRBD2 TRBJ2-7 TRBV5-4 CASSFGVAGLYSSYEQYF TGTGCCAGCAGCTTCGGGGTAGCGGGCTTATATAGCTCCTACGAGCAGTACTTC
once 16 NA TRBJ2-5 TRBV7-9 CASSLWGWGGGETQYF TGTGCCAGCAGCTTGTGGGGTTGGGGAGGCGGAGAGACCCAGTACTTC
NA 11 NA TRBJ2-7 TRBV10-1 CAGKPTYEQYF TGCGCCGGCAAACCAACTTACGAGCAGTACTTC
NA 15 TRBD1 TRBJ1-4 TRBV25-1 CASSVPQGVNEKLFF TGTGCCAGCAGTGTCCCCCAGGGGGTTAACGAAAAACTGTTTTTT
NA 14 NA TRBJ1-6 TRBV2 CASKGSSYNSPLHF TGTGCCAGCAAGGGAAGCTCCTATAATTCACCCCTCCACTTT
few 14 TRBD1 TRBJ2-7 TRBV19 CASSITGGAYEQYF TGTGCCAGTAGTATTACAGGGGGTGCCTACGAGCAGTACTTC
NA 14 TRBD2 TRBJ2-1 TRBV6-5 CASSSGRAGNEQFF TGTGCCAGCAGTAGCGGGAGGGCCGGAAATGAGCAGTTCTTC
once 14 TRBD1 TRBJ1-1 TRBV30 CAWSLRDRDTEAFF TGTGCCTGGAGTCTAAGGGACAGGGACACTGAAGCTTTCTTT
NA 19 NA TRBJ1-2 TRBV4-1 CASSQDSVRRGGGLGGYTF TGCGCCAGCAGCCAAGATAGTGTCCGGCGGGGAGGGGGACTAGGTGGCTACACCTTC
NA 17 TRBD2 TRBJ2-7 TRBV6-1 CASSDRGRSSGRYEQYF TGTGCCAGCAGTGACCGGGGGCGGAGTAGCGGGAGATACGAGCAGTACTTC
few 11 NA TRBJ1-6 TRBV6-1 CASSEGSPLHF TGTGCCAGCAGTGAGGGTTCACCCCTCCACTTT
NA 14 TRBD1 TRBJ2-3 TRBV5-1 CASGLGQRTDTQYF TGCGCCAGTGGATTGGGACAGCGTACAGATACGCAGTATTTT
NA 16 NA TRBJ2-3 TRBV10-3 CAISESAGRSTDTQYF TGTGCCATCAGTGAGTCCGCAGGGCGAAGCACAGATACGCAGTATTTT
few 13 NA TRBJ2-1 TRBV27 CASSFNIGTEQFF TGTGCCAGCAGTTTTAATATCGGAACTGAGCAGTTCTTC
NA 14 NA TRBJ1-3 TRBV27 CASSLTISGNTIYF TGTGCCAGCAGTTTGACGATCTCTGGAAACACCATATATTTT
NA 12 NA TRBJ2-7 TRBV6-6 CASSWRGYEQYF TGTGCCAGCAGCTGGAGAGGGTACGAGCAGTACTTC
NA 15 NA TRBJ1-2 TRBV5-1 CASSLVQGTMYGYTF TGCGCCAGCAGCTTGGTTCAGGGGACCATGTACGGCTACACCTTC
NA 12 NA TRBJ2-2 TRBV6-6 CASSRSTGELFF TGTGCCAGCAGTCGAAGCACCGGGGAGCTGTTTTTT
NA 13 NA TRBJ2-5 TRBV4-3 CASSRGTAETQYF TGCGCCAGCAGCCGCGGGACAGCTGAGACCCAGTACTTC
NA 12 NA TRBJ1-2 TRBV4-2 CASSQDGYGYTF TGTGCCAGCAGCCAAGACGGATATGGCTACACCTTC
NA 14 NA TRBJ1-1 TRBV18 CASSPPLADTEAFF TGTGCCAGCTCACCACCGTTAGCCGACACTGAAGCTTTCTTT
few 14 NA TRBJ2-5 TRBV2 CASYRQFLQETQYF TGTGCCAGCTATCGACAGTTCCTCCAAGAGACCCAGTACTTC
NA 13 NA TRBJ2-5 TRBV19 CASSIPGSETQYF TGTGCCAGTAGTATCCCAGGCTCAGAGACCCAGTACTTC
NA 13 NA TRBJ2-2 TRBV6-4 CASSLRGTGELFF TGTGCCAGCAGTCTAAGGGGCACCGGGGAGCTGTTTTTT
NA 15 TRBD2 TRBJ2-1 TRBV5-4 CASSKEREAGNEQFF TGTGCCAGCAGCAAAGAGCGGGAGGCGGGGAATGAGCAGTTCTTC
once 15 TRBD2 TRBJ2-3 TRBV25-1 CASSDFGGSTDTQYF TGTGCCAGCAGTGATTTCGGGGGGAGCACAGATACGCAGTATTTT
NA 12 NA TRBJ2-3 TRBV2 CASGLRTDTQYF TGTGCCAGCGGGTTAAGGACAGATACGCAGTATTTT
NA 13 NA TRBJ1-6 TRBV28 CASSPGGASPLHF TGTGCCAGCAGTCCCGGGGGGGCTTCACCCCTCCACTTT
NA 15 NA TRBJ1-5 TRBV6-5 CASSYSGTWNQPQHF TGTGCCAGCAGTTACTCAGGGACATGGAATCAGCCCCAGCATTTT
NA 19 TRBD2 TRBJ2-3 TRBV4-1 CASSQDPGYFSGSTDTQYF TGCGCCAGCAGCCAAGATCCCGGTTATTTTAGCGGGAGCACAGATACGCAGTATTTT
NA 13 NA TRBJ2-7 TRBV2 CASSEGGRGAQYF TGTGCCAGCAGTGAAGGCGGCAGGGGAGCGCAGTACTTC
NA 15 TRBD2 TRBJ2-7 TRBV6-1 CASSSGGRGSYEQYF TGTGCCAGCAGTTCTGGCGGGAGAGGTTCCTACGAGCAGTACTTC
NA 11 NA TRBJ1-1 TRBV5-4 CASSSFSEAFF TGTGCCAGCAGCTCGTTTTCCGAAGCTTTCTTT
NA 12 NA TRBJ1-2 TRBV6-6 CALGRGSYGYTF TGTGCCCTCGGTCGGGGAAGCTATGGCTACACCTTC
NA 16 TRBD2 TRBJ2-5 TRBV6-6 CASSPRAAGGQETQYF TGTGCCAGCAGTCCCAGGGCAGCGGGGGGGCAAGAGACCCAGTACTTC
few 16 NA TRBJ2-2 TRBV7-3 CASSLKAGRNTGELFF TGTGCCAGCAGCTTAAAGGCAGGGAGGAACACCGGGGAGCTGTTTTTT
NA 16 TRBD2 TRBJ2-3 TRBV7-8 CASRELAGAGGDTQYF TGTGCCAGCAGAGAACTAGCGGGGGCTGGGGGAGATACGCAGTATTTT
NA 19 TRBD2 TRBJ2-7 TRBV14 CASSLRTFQRGSNIYEQYF TGTGCCAGCAGCCTACGGACTTTCCAGCGGGGGTCCAACATCTACGAGCAGTACTTC
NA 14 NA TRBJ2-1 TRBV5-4 CASSSRTAYNEQFF TGTGCCAGCAGCTCAAGGACAGCCTACAATGAGCAGTTCTTC
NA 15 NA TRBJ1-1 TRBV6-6 CASSYLRGPLSEAFF TGTGCCAGCAGTTACCTCAGGGGACCCCTTTCTGAAGCTTTCTTT
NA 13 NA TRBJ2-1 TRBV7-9 CASSRLGANEQFF TGTGCCAGCAGCCGCCTTGGGGCCAATGAGCAGTTCTTC
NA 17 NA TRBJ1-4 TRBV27 CASSLLGRGKTNEKLFF TGTGCCAGCAGTTTATTGGGACGCGGGAAGACTAATGAAAAACTGTTTTTT
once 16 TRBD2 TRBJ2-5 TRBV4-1 CASSQEASGRTGTQYF TGCGCCAGCAGCCAAGAGGCTAGCGGGAGGACTGGGACCCAGTACTTC
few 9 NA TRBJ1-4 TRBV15 CATRRVPDF TGTGCCACCAGGAGGGTGCCGGATTTT
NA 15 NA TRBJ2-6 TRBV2 CASRGGGSGANVLTF TGTGCCAGCAGAGGTGGGGGCTCTGGGGCCAACGTCCTGACTTTC